This TCR beta chain was identified during a study of blood T cell repertoires in COVID-19 (dated by TCRdb to 2018 to 2021). About the study as a whole: The collaborator samples originated in the United States, Italy and Spain and spanned the acute and convalescent phases of COVID-19. Samples came from the ongoing ImmuneRACE study (first 160 participants) plus 1,254 subjects from 6 global collaborators. The material from the prospective study consisted of cDNA or gDNA derived from T cells, B-cell-depleted T cells, or PBMCs. The dataset comprised deeply sampled blood TCRbeta repertoires from subjects exposed to, actively infected with, or recovered from COVID-19. Nearly every sample came with metadata listing a de-identified subject ID, COVID-19 status, age in years and sex. The repertoires were released in a freely available public database meant as a resource for research on the immune response to SARS-CoV-2. HLA class I and class II types, where available, came from metadata supplied by the sample provider rather than from assay-based typing. The investigation overall reported the following: The quantity of clinical and demographic metadata differed by source and by participant and was supplied without curation.

Participants in the prospective study were enrolled through a virtual design, were aged about 18 to 100 years, and lived in 24 United States geographic areas. To assign participants to cohorts, the prospective study relied on clinical history that participants themselves reported in a screening survey and a study questionnaire. Recovered participants in ImmuneRACE Cohort 3 were defined by two consecutive negative NP/OP PCR tests, clearance by a healthcare professional, or resolution of symptoms. Each participant in the prospective study had whole blood, serum and a nasopharyngeal or oropharyngeal swab collected by mobile phlebotomists. Participants in the prospective study had the option to provide additional blood draws and questionnaires over a roughly 2-month period. Before DNA extraction, prospective study blood samples were shipped either frozen or at room temperature. Looking up the germline V gene yields CDR1 LGHNA and CDR2 YNFKEQ. The CDR3 measures 16 amino acids from cysteine to phenylalanine. Only the CDR3 DNA is retained, 48 bases long and in frame from the first base. Cut back by 4 bases and 2 bases, the V and J ends lie 15 bases apart.

The immunoSEQ Assay, a bias-controlled multiplex PCR, was used to amplify TCRbeta CDR3 regions from genomic DNA. The paper's data handling went like this. The number of nucleated cells in each sample was estimated by amplification of reference gene primers within the assay. Sequence reads were collapsed and filtered to measure the absolute abundance of every unique TCRbeta CDR3 rearrangement. For each sample, productive Simpson clonality was calculated as the square root of Simpson's diversity index across productive rearrangements. TCRdb stores this immuneACCESS table with in-frame sequences only. Part of the clones is absent; in the studies checked, under half of the shortfall reflects unresolved V genes, and no reason is known for the rest. That table gives V, J and clone size, and the DNA gave D and trimming. The sample table records roughly 320,000 clones; 80% to 90% of these occur just once. Clones ranked in the top ten supply around 4% of the sample.

A word on this clone: What antigen it recognizes has not been identified. No base qualities exist here, and no much larger clone lies one base off it.

The chain is encoded by TRBV4-2 joined to TRBJ1-3, with the D gene not clear enough to name. The sample comprised PBMCs or T cells enriched from blood (not recorded which). This TCR came from a man aged 30 to 39 who had recovered from COVID-19. The CDR3 region has the sequence CASSPRQELPGNTIYF. The DNA sequence is TGTGCCAGCAGCCCACGGCAGGAACTCCCTGGAAACACCATATATTTT.